This record concerns one T cell receptor beta chain sequence. TCR cDNA molecules each carried a unique molecular identifier. TCRdb used MiXCR to reprocess the 5' RACE reads, holding one entry per CDR3 protein. The sample lists around 100,000 distinct CDR3 sequences, approximately 10% occurring once. Time point given: blood at routine non-recurrence follow-up after resection. The study sequenced unsorted whole RNA from tumor, nontumor lung or frozen PBMC. This specimen comes from a study of spatial heterogeneity in lung cancer. Turning to the study itself: When follow-up PBMC samples existed, they were sequenced (at a median of around 23 months after resection). The library had UMIs, and each TCR and UMI pair averaged more than ten raw reads.

This CDR3 region has 12 residues. V was pared by 5 bases and J by 6 bases, with 12 bases between. The germline gives CDR1 SQVTM, CDR2 ANQGSEA. The V gene is TRBV29-1, the J gene TRBJ2-3; no reliable D call. The material was PBMCs, obtained at follow-up. This TCR derives from a female donor with early-stage non-small cell lung cancer. CDR3 in amino acids: CSVRTGPDTQYF. For the CDR3, the DNA is TGCAGCGTTAGGACCGGACCGGATACGCAGTATTTT.